This TCR beta chain comes out of a study of cytomegalovirus exposure and HLA in healthy donors. Overall study: Caucasian-associated ancestry cluster membership applied to about 83% of over 350 genotyped donors. Study outcomes and limitations: In a later analysis, V- and J-gene trimming of beta chains associated with a DCLRE1C missense variant, replicated independently. Donors were assumed by presence/absence analyses to have roughly uniform sequencing depth. Available immune exposure information covered CMV serostatus only.

With regard to this clone: Its antigen remains unidentified.

CDR3 size: 16 residues. J lost 7 bases, V lost 4 bases, and 13 bases had no gene match. Germline CDR1 is MNHNS and CDR2 is SASEGT. Primers: 60 Vbeta forward and 13 Jbeta reverse. The method was immunoSEQ multiplex PCR; TCRdb's version includes in-frame clones alone and lacks a portion of them. The profile shows 90,000 to 120,000 clones, around 72% of them singletons. This clonotype was sampled from a woman aged 40-49 years in good health and CMV-seropositive. The V gene is TRBV6-1, the J gene TRBJ1-5, with 7 positions matching TRBD1. Sequencing used PBMCs. The CDR3 bases are TGTGCCAGCAGTGCGGACAGGACGTCGAGTCAGCAGCCCCAGCATTTT. This encodes CASSADRTSSQQPQHF.